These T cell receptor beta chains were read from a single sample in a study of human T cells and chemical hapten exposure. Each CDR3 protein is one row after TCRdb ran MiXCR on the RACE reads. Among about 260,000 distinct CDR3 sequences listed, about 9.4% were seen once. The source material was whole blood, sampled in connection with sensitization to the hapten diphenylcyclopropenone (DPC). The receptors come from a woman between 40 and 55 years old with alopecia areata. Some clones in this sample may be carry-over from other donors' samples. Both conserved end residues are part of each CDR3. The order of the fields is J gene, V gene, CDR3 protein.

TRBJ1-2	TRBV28	CASSSAPGLGGYTF
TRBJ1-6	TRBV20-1	CSASRQAGDSPLHF
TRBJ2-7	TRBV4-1	CASSRVQGADYEQYF
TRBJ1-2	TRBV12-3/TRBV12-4	CASSLRGLPPHYGYTF
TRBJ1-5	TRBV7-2	CASRRDSNQPQHF
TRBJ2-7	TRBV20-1	CSARDDSGGPYEQYF
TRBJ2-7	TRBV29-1	CSVEGQGGTSYEQYF
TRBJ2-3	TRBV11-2	CASSLSWQAGASDTQYF
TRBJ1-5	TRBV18	CASSPNGGSGPQHF
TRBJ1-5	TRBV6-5	CATSGQRGNQPQHF
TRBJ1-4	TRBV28	CASSSAEGVPNEKLFF
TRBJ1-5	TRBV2	CASSDRPQPQHF
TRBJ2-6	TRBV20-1	CSARGEGLGANVLTF
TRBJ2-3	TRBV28	CASSSRGAYTDTQYF
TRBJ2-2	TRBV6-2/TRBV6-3	CASSSAQGPGELFF
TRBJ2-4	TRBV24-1	CATSGTSGSLNIQYF
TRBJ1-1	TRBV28	CASNPTGGLPAFF
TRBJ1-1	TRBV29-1	CGVAEQGNTEAFF
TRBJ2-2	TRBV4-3	CASSQAVRTGELFF
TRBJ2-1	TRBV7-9	CASRLEYNEQFF
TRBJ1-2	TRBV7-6	CASSPSPGGYGYTF
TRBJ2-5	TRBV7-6	CASSPQQGTQYF
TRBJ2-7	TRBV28	CASSPRRSGRVMEYF
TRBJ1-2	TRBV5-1	CASSTGGQGGRYTF
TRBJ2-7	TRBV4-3	CASSQVLSSEGEQYF
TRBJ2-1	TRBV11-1	CASSLVSGTLNEQFF
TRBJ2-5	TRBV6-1	CASSAGASGRETQYF
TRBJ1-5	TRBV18	CASTNRDRAYNQPQHF
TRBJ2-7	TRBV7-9	CASSFSGLRGSQEF